A selection of T cell receptor beta chains follows, all from one sample in a study of regulatory T cells in long-lasting Graves disease. TCRdb ran MiXCR on the multiplex PCR reads and lists one entry per CDR3 protein. The table records some 490,000 distinct CDR3 sequences, 9.5% to 15% of them present only once. The data were also submitted as part of a second study, on T cells in Graves' hyperthyroidism and ophthalmopathy.

Sequences were derived from peripheral blood mononuclear cells (PBMCs), sampled at new diagnosis, from a patient treated with antithyroid drugs. These receptors originate from a woman in her twenties or thirties with Graves disease. The CDR3 runs from the conserved cysteine through the conserved F or W. The D gene is left open where the match is weak. Size is omitted from some rows. Given values are once, few, many or a class for expanded clones.

size: many; D: TRBD1; V: TRBV19; length: 17; J: TRBJ1-1; CDR3: CASTSRGLSAVGTEAFF; DNA: TGTGCCAGTACGAGCAGGGGGTTGAGCGCCGTGGGCACTGAAGCTTTCTTT
size: -; D: TRBD1; V: TRBV7-9; length: 17; J: TRBJ2-2; CDR3: CASSTGPGTGNTGELFF; DNA: TGTGCCAGCAGCACAGGACCCGGGACAGGGAACACCGGGGAGCTGTTTTTT
size: many; D: -; V: TRBV20-1; length: 11; J: TRBJ1-2; CDR3: CSAMYNYGYTF; DNA: TGCAGTGCTATGTACAACTATGGCTACACCTTC
size: -; D: -; V: TRBV4-1; length: 15; J: TRBJ1-3; CDR3: CASSHLISSGNTIYF; DNA: TGCGCCAGCAGCCACCTCATCTCCTCTGGAAACACCATATATTTT
size: many; D: -; V: TRBV18; length: 16; J: TRBJ1-6; CDR3: CASSPPSRGTNSPLHF; DNA: TGTGCCAGCTCACCACCTTCCAGGGGTACTAATTCACCCCTCCACTTT
size: many; D: -; V: TRBV11-2; length: 13; J: TRBJ2-2; CDR3: CASSLIATGELFF; DNA: TGTGCCAGCAGCCTTATAGCGACCGGGGAGCTGTTTTTT
size: many; D: -; V: TRBV18; length: 15; J: TRBJ2-1; CDR3: CASSPADSSYNEQFF; DNA: TGTGCCAGCTCACCCGCGGACAGCTCCTACAATGAGCAGTTCTTC
size: many; D: -; V: TRBV30; length: 14; J: TRBJ1-1; CDR3: CACSGEYTNTEAFF; DNA: TGTGCCTGTTCAGGGGAGTATACGAACACTGAAGCTTTCTTT
size: many; D: TRBD2; V: TRBV7-2; length: 13; J: TRBJ2-5; CDR3: CASGPSGQETQYF; DNA: TGTGCCTCGGGCCCTAGCGGCCAAGAGACCCAGTACTTC
size: many; D: TRBD2; V: TRBV25-1; length: 14; J: TRBJ2-3; CDR3: CASTPGGSTDTQYF; DNA: TGTGCCAGCACCCCGGGGGGGAGCACAGATACGCAGTATTTT
size: many; D: -; V: TRBV2; length: 11; J: TRBJ2-1; CDR3: CASSELNEQFF; DNA: TGTGCCAGCAGTGAATTAAATGAGCAGTTCTTC
size: -; D: TRBD2; V: TRBV12-3/TRBV12-4; length: 16; J: TRBJ2-5; CDR3: CASREGLAGAGETQYF; DNA: TGTGCCAGCAGGGAGGGACTAGCGGGGGCGGGAGAGACCCAGTACTTC
size: many; D: -; V: TRBV20-1; length: 14; J: TRBJ2-2; CDR3: CSVPIPLGTGELFF; DNA: TGCAGTGTTCCAATCCCTCTAGGGACCGGGGAGCTGTTTTTT
size: -; D: -; V: TRBV6-2/TRBV6-3; length: 18; J: TRBJ2-7; CDR3: CASSYKYSRMTGSYEQYF; DNA: TGTGCCAGCAGTTACAAATATTCTAGGATGACCGGATCCTACGAGCAGTACTTC
size: many; D: -; V: TRBV30; length: 12; J: TRBJ2-1; CDR3: CAWSVRRNEQFF; DNA: TGTGCCTGGAGTGTACGAAGGAATGAGCAGTTCTTC
size: many; D: TRBD2; V: TRBV11-2; length: 15; J: TRBJ2-7; CDR3: CASSSSGVSSYEQYF; DNA: TGTGCCAGCAGTTCAAGCGGGGTGAGCTCCTACGAGCAGTACTTC
size: many; D: -; V: TRBV29-1; length: 15; J: TRBJ2-3; CDR3: CSVRPPDGSTDTQYF; DNA: TGCAGCGTTCGTCCCCCGGACGGAAGCACAGATACGCAGTATTTT
size: few; D: TRBD1; V: TRBV5-5; length: 14; J: TRBJ1-3; CDR3: CASSQTGAGNTIYF; DNA: TGTGCCAGCAGCCAGACAGGGGCCGGGAACACCATATATTTT
size: many; D: -; V: TRBV20-1; length: 15; J: TRBJ2-4; CDR3: CSAPNPSAAKNIQYF; DNA: TGCAGTGCCCCGAACCCTAGCGCAGCCAAAAACATTCAGTACTTC
size: many; D: TRBD1; V: TRBV7-9; length: 14; J: TRBJ1-2; CDR3: CASVRTGGRYGYTF; DNA: TGTGCCAGCGTTAGGACAGGGGGAAGGTATGGCTACACCTTC
size: many; D: TRBD1; V: TRBV7-8; length: 15; J: TRBJ1-4; CDR3: CASSFPTGARGKLFF; DNA: TGTGCCAGCAGCTTTCCGACAGGGGCAAGGGGAAAACTGTTTTTT
size: many; D: TRBD1; V: TRBV18; length: 14; J: TRBJ2-7; CDR3: CASSPPTGRYEQYF; DNA: TGTGCCAGCTCACCGCCGACAGGGAGATACGAGCAGTACTTC
size: many; D: -; V: TRBV11-3; length: 14; J: TRBJ1-1; CDR3: CASSSFDRPLRAFF; DNA: TGTGCCAGCAGCTCGTTCGACAGGCCCCTCCGAGCTTTCTTT
size: many; D: TRBD1; V: TRBV28; length: 16; J: TRBJ1-5; CDR3: CASSLYPGGGDQPQHF; DNA: TGTGCCAGCAGTTTATACCCAGGGGGTGGTGATCAGCCCCAGCATTTT
size: many; D: -; V: TRBV7-9; length: 13; J: TRBJ1-1; CDR3: CASSLDGGTEAFF; DNA: TGTGCCAGCAGCTTAGATGGGGGCACTGAAGCTTTCTTT
size: once; D: -; V: TRBV11-3; length: 12; J: TRBJ2-7; CDR3: CASSFSGYEQYF; DNA: TGTGCCAGCAGCTTTTCCGGCTACGAGCAGTACTTC
size: -; D: TRBD1; V: TRBV6-2/TRBV6-3; length: 17; J: TRBJ2-1; CDR3: CASSEERDRGLYNEQFF; DNA: TGTGCCAGCAGTGAAGAAAGGGACAGGGGGCTCTACAATGAGCAGTTCTTC